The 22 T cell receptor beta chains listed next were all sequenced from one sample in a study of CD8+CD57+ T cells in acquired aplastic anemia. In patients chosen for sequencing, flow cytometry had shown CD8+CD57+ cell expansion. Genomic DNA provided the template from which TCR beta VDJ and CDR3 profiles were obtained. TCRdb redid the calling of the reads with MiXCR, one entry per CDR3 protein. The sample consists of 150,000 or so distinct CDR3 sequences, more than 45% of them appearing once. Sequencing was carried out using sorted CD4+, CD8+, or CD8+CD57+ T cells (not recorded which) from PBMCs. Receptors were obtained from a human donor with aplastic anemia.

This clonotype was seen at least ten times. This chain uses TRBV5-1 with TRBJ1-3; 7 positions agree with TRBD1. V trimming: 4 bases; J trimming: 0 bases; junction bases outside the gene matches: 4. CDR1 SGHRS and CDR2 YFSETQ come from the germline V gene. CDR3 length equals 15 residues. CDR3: CASSLEGASGNTIYF. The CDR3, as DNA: TGCGCCAGCAGCCTCGAGGGGGCCTCTGGAAACACCATATATTTT.

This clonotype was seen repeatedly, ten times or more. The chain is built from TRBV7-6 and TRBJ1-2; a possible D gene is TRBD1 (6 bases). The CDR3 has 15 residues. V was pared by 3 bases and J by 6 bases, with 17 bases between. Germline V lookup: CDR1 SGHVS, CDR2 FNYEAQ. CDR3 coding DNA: TGTGCCAGCAGCTTGTCTGCAGGGGAGTGGAATGGCTACACCTTC. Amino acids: CASSLSAGEWNGYTF.

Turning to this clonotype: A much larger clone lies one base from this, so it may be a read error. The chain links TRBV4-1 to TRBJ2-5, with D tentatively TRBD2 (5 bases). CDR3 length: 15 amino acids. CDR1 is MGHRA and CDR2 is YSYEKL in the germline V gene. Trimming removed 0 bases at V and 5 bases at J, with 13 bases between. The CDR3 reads CASSQESRGRETQYF. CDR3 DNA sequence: TGCGCCAGCAGCCAAGAATCCCGGGGTCGGGAGACCCAGTACTTC.

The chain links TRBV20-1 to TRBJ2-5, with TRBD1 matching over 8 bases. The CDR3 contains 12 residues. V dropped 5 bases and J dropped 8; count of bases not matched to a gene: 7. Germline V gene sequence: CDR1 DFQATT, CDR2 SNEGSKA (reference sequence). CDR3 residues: CSAVTGGTTQYF. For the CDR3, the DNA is TGCAGTGCTGTAACAGGGGGAACCACCCAGTACTTC.

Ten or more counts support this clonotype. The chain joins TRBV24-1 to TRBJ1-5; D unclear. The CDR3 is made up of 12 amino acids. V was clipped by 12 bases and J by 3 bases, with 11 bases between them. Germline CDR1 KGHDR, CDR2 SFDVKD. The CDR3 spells CAAGSPNQPQHF. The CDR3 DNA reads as TGTGCCGCCGGGAGTCCCAATCAGCCCCAGCATTTT.

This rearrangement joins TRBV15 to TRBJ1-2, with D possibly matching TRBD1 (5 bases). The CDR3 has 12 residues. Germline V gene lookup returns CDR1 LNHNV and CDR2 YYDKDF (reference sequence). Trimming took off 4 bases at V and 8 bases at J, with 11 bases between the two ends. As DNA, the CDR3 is TGTGCCACCAGCACGGCGGGGCGCGGCTACACCTTC. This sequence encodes CATSTAGRGYTF.

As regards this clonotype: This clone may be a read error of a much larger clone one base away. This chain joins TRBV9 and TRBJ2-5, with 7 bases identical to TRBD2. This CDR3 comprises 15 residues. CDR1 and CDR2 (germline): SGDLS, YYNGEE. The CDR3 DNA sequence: TGTGTCAGCAGCGCGTCTAGCGGCGCGTGGGAGACCCAGTACTTC. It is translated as CVSSASSGAWETQYF. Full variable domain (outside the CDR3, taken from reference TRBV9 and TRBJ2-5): DSGVTQTPKHLITATGQRVTLRCSPRSGDLSVYWYQQSLDQGLQFLIQYYNGEERAKGNILERFSAQQFPDLHSELNLSSLELGDSALYFCVSSASSGAWETQYFGPGTRLLVL.

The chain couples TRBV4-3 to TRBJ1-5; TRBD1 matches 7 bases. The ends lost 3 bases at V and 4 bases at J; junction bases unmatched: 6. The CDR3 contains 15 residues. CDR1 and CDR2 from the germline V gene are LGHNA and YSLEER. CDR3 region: CASSHATGANQPQHF. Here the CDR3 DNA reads TGCGCCAGCAGCCACGCAACAGGGGCAAATCAGCCCCAGCATTTT.

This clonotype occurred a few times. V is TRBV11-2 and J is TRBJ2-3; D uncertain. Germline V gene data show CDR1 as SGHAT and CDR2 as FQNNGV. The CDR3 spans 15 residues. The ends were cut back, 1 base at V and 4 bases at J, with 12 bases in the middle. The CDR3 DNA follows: TGTGCCAGCAGCTTAGGGAGTATCGGCGCAGATACGCAGTATTTT. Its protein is CASSLGSIGADTQYF.

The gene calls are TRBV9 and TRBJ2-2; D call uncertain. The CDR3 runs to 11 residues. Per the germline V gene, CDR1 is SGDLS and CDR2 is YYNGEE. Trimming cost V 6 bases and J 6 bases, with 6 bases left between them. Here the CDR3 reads CASKNPGELFF. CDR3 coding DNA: TGTGCCAGCAAAAATCCCGGGGAGCTGTTTTTT.

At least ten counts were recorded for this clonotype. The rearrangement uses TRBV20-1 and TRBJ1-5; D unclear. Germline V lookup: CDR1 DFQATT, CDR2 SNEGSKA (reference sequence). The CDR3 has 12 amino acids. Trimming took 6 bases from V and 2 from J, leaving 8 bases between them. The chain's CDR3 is CSAPDGNQPQHF. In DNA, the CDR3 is TGCAGTGCCCCTGACGGCAATCAGCCCCAGCATTTT.

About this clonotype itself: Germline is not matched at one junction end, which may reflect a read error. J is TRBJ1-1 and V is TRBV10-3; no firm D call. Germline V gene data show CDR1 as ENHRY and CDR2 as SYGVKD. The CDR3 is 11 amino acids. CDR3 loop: CAISDDPSSGF. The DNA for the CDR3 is TGTGCCATCAGTGACGACCCCTCGAGCGGTTTT.

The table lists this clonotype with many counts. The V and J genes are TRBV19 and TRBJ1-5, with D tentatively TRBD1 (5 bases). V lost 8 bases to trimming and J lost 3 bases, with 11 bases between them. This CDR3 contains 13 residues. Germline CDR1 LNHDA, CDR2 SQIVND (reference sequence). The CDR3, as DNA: TGTGCCAGTGCTCCGGGGCTCAATCAGCCCCAGCATTTT. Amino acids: CASAPGLNQPQHF. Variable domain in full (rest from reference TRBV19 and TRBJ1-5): DGGITQSPKYLFRKEGQNVTLSCEQNLNHDAMYWYRQDPGQGLRLIYYSQIVNDFQKGDIAEGYSVSREKKESFPLTVTSAQKNPTAFYLCASAPGLNQPQHFGDGTRLSIL.

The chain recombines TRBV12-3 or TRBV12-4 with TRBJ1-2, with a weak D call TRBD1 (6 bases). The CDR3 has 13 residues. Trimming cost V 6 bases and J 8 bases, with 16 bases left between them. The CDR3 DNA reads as TGTGCCAGCAGCCTTCTAACAGGGTTCGGCTACACCTTC. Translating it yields CASSLLTGFGYTF.

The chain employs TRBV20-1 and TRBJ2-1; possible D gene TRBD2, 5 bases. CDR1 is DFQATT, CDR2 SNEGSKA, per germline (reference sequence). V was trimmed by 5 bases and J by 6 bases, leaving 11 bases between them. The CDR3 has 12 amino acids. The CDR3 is CSAPFGGNEQFF. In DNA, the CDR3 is TGCAGTGCTCCCTTTGGAGGCAATGAGCAGTTCTTC.

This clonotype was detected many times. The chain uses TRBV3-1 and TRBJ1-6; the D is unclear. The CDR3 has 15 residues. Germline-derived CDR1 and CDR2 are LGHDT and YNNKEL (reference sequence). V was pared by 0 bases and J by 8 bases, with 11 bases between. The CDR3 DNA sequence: TGTGCCAGCAGCCAAGAGACGGCGGGGTATTCACCCCTCCACTTT. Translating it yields CASSQETAGYSPLHF.

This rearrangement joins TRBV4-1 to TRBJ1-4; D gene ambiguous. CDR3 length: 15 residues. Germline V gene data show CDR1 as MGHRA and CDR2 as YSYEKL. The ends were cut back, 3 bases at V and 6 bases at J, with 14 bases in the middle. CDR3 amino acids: CASSHGPFGYEKLFF. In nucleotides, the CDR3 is TGCGCCAGCAGCCACGGACCGTTTGGGTATGAAAAACTGTTTTTT.

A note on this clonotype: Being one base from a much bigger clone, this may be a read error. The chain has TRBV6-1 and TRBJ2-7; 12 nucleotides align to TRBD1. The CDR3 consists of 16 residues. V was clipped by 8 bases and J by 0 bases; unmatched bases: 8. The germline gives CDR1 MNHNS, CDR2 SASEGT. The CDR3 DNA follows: TGTGCCAGCGGTGGGACAGGGGGCATGAGCTCCTACGAGCAGTACTTC. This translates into CASGGTGGMSSYEQYF.

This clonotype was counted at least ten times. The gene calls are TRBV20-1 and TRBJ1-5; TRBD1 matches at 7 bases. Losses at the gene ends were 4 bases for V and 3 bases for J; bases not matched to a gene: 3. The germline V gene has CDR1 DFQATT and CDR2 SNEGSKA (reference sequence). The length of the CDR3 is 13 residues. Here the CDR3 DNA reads TGCAGTGCTACCGGGACAGCCAATCAGCCCCAGCATTTT. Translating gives CSATGTANQPQHF.

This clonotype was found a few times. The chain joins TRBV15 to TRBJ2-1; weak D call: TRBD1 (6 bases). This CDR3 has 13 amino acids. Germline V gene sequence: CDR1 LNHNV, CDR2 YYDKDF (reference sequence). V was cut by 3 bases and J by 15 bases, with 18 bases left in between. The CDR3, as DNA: TGTGCCACCAGCAGTAATTCGGTGGGCAGGGGGTTCTTC. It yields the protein CATSSNSVGRGFF.

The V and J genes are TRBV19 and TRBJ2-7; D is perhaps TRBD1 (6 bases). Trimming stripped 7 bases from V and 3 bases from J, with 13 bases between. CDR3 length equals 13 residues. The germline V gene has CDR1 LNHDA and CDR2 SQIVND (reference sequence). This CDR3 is CASTSRDNYEQYF. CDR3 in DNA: TGTGCCAGTACCTCCCGGGACAACTACGAGCAGTACTTC.

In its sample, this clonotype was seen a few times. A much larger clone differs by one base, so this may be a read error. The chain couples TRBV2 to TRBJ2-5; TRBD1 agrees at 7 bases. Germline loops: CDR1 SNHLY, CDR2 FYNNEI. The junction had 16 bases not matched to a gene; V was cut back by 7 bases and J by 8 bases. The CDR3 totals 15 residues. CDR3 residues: CASNLQGPRGDTQYF. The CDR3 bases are TGTGCCAGCAATTTACAGGGGCCAAGGGGAGATACCCAGTACTTC.